These 5 T cell receptor beta chains came from one sample sequenced in a study of cytomegalovirus exposure and HLA in healthy donors. The method was immunoSEQ multiplex PCR; TCRdb's version includes in-frame clones alone and lacks a portion of them. The repertoire includes roughly 250,000 clones, around 88% of them detected once, and roughly 1.2% sits in the top ten. The sequenced sample consisted of PBMCs. These receptors originate from a young woman in good health and CMV-seropositive.

The chain carries TRBV28 and TRBJ2-5; D possibly corresponds to TRBD1 (6 bases). Germline CDR1 is MDHEN and CDR2 is SYDVKM. The CDR3 extends over 13 amino acids. V was clipped by 7 bases and J by 1 base, with 10 bases between them. In DNA form, the CDR3 reads TGTGCCAGCACAACAGGGAGCCAAGAGACCCAGTACTTC. Translated, it gives CASTTGSQETQYF.

J is TRBJ2-7 and V is TRBV5-6; 9 bases are shared with TRBD1. Per the germline V gene, CDR1 is SGHDT and CDR2 is YYEEEE. Losses at the gene ends were 3 bases for V and 2 bases for J; bases not matched to a gene: 6. This CDR3 spans 15 amino acids. CDR3 protein: CASSSPDRGTYEQYF. The CDR3 nucleotides read TGTGCCAGCAGCTCCCCCGACAGGGGGACCTACGAGCAGTACTTC.

V is TRBV18 and J is TRBJ2-2; 7 bases match TRBD2. V lost 3 bases and J lost 3; bases outside the gene matches: 13. Germline V lookup: CDR1 KGHSH, CDR2 LQKENI. The length of the CDR3 is 18 residues. The CDR3 loop reads CASSPPTETSLYTGELFF. CDR3 sequence (DNA): TGTGCCAGCTCACCCCCAACAGAGACTAGCCTGTACACCGGGGAGCTGTTTTTT.

The genes are TRBV30 and TRBJ1-2, with TRBD1 matching 9 bases. This CDR3 has 15 amino acids. J was trimmed by 0 bases and V by 1 base; bases with no gene match: 3. Germline loops: CDR1 GTSNPN, CDR2 SVGIG (reference sequence). The CDR3 spells CAWSEQGAANYGYTF. CDR3 coding DNA: TGTGCCTGGAGTGAACAGGGGGCAGCTAACTATGGCTACACCTTC.

The CDR3 nucleotides read TGTGCCTGGAGTCGTTCAGGGGGCCAGCCCCAGCATTTT. Protein sequence: CAWSRSGGQPQHF. The chain uses TRBV30 and TRBJ1-5; 8 positions agree with TRBD1. Trimming took 2 bases from V and 7 from J; bases not matched to a gene: 4. This CDR3 is built from 13 residues. Germline CDR1 is GTSNPN and CDR2 is SVGIG (reference sequence).